The 19 T cell receptor beta chains below come from one sample, sequenced in a study of blood T cell repertoires in COVID-19. The protocol was immunoSEQ multiplex PCR, while the TCRdb copy is restricted to in-frame clones and leaves out a portion. Altogether around 210,000 clones are present, 80% being singletons, with the ten largest covering roughly 6%. Sequenced: peripheral blood. The origin of the receptors is a woman between 70 and 85 years old with acute or convalescent COVID-19.

The rearrangement uses TRBV13 and TRBJ2-1; a possible D gene is TRBD1 (6 bases). The length of the CDR3 is 15 residues. Trimming removed 5 bases from V and 7 bases from J, with 18 bases in between. Germline CDR1 is PRHDT and CDR2 is FYEKMQ (reference sequence). CDR3 in DNA: TGTGCCAGCAGCCCTACCCAGGGGATCGGGAATGAGCAGTTCTTC. As protein: CASSPTQGIGNEQFF. The full variable domain, completed using reference TRBV13 and TRBJ2-1, is AAGVIQSPRHLIKEKRETATLKCYPIPRHDTVYWYQQGPGQDPQFLISFYEKMQSDKGSIPDRFSAQQFSDYHSELNMSSLELGDSALYFCASSPTQGIGNEQFFGPGTRLTVL.

The sample holds a few counts of this clone. The gene calls are TRBV6-6 and TRBJ2-2; 9 bases match TRBD1. The CDR3 consists of 16 residues. CDR1 is MNHNY and CDR2 is SVGAGI in the germline V gene (reference sequence). V lost 5 bases and J lost 3; bases outside the gene matches: 7. The CDR3 loop is CASSRPWTGDTGELFF. The CDR3, as DNA: TGTGCCAGCAGTCGACCCTGGACAGGGGACACCGGGGAGCTGTTTTTT.

The rearrangement uses TRBV10-3 and TRBJ2-6; 9 bases are shared with TRBD1. Per the germline V gene, CDR1 is ENHRY and CDR2 is SYGVKD. The CDR3 has 18 residues. J was trimmed by 0 bases and V by 7 bases; bases with no gene match: 10. The CDR3 protein is CAITRGQGTISGANVLTF. The CDR3 DNA follows: TGTGCCATCACCCGGGGACAGGGAACAATCTCTGGGGCCAACGTCCTGACTTTC.

The gene calls are TRBV5-6 and TRBJ2-1; 7 bases are shared with TRBD1. The germline CDR1 and CDR2 sequences are SGHDT and YYEEEE. The CDR3 is 15 residues long. Trimming at V came to 3 bases and at J to 0 bases, leaving 3 bases not matched to a gene. The CDR3 here is CASSWGQSSYNEQFF. The CDR3, as DNA: TGTGCCAGCAGCTGGGGACAGAGCTCCTACAATGAGCAGTTCTTC. Using reference TRBV5-6 and TRBJ2-1 for the parts outside the CDR3, the full variable domain is DAGVTQSPTHLIKTRGQQVTLRCSPKSGHDTVSWYQQALGQGPQFIFQYYEEEERQRGNFPDRFSGHQFPNYSSELNVNALLLGDSALYLCASSWGQSSYNEQFFGPGTRLTVL.

CDR3 sequence (DNA): TGTGCCAGCAGCTTGTTACTAGCGGGGACGGCAGGCGGGGAGCTGTTTTTT. Protein sequence: CASSLLLAGTAGGELFF. The genes are TRBV5-5 and TRBJ2-2; 10 bases fit TRBD2. Germline V gene data show CDR1 as SGHKS and CDR2 as YYEKEE (reference sequence). This CDR3 comprises 17 residues. V lost 1 base and J lost 7; bases outside the gene matches: 10.

The rearrangement uses TRBV5-4 and TRBJ2-3; TRBD1 matches at 10 bases. The CDR3 is made up of 17 amino acids. CDR1 and CDR2 (germline): SGHNT, YYREEE (reference sequence). Unmatched junction bases numbered 7, after V lost 3 bases and J lost 0 bases. The CDR3, as DNA: TGTGCCAGCAGCTACCGACAGGGGGCCCTTAGCACAGATACGCAGTATTTT. Protein sequence: CASSYRQGALSTDTQYF.

The chain has TRBV18 and TRBJ2-7, with 7 bases fitting TRBD2. V shed 6 bases and J 5 bases; nucleotides not matched to a gene: 7. CDR3 length equals 13 residues. The germline gives CDR1 KGHSH, CDR2 LQKENI. The CDR3 protein is CASSTLGGNEQYF. CDR3 DNA: TGTGCCAGCTCGACATTGGGGGGGAACGAGCAGTACTTC.

The CDR3 protein is CASSAGQDRGQPQHF. The CDR3 DNA sequence: TGTGCCAGCAGCGCAGGACAGGATAGGGGTCAGCCCCAGCATTTT. The J gene is TRBJ1-5, the V gene TRBV9, with 7 bases lining up with TRBD1. In germline, CDR1 is SGDLS, CDR2 YYNGEE. The CDR3 consists of 15 residues. J was trimmed by 6 bases and V by 3 bases; bases with no gene match: 9.

This clone was seen only a few times. The V gene is TRBV28, the J gene TRBJ1-2; TRBD1 agrees at 9 bases. The CDR3 is 16 residues long. The V and J ends lost 6 bases and 2 bases, in that order; junction bases with no gene match: 10. Germline V gene lookup returns CDR1 MDHEN and CDR2 SYDVKM. The CDR3 here is CASRPTGGGTNYGYTF. In DNA form, the CDR3 reads TGTGCCAGCAGGCCCACAGGGGGCGGGACCAACTATGGCTACACCTTC.

V is TRBV19 and J is TRBJ2-1; TRBD2 agrees at 14 bases. The V gene end was trimmed by 5 bases and the J gene end by 7 bases; junction bases not matched to a gene: 4. Germline loops: CDR1 LNHDA, CDR2 SQIVND (reference sequence). The CDR3 is made up of 15 amino acids. The chain's CDR3 is CASSGTSGGLNEQFF. CDR3 nucleotide sequence: TGTGCCAGTAGTGGGACTAGCGGGGGCCTAAATGAGCAGTTCTTC.

V is TRBV19 and J is TRBJ1-1; D may be TRBD1 (5 bases). CDR1 and CDR2 (germline): LNHDA, SQIVND (reference sequence). Trimming removed 3 bases from V and 0 bases from J, with 17 bases in between. This CDR3 region has 17 residues. The CDR3 DNA reads TGTGCCAGTAGTATGGTGGGGGGAAACCTTATGAACACTGAAGCTTTCTTT. It yields the protein CASSMVGGNLMNTEAFF.

The chain joins TRBV19 to TRBJ2-3; possible D gene TRBD1, 6 bases. Between the trimmed V and J ends, which lost 4 bases and 3 bases, there was a span of 11 bases. The CDR3 has 14 amino acids. Germline loops: CDR1 LNHDA, CDR2 SQIVND (reference sequence). CDR3 nucleotides: TGTGCCAGTAGTAGGCGGCAGGGGACAGATACGCAGTATTTT. Translation gives CASSRRQGTDTQYF. Using reference TRBV19 and TRBJ2-3 for the parts outside the CDR3, the full variable domain is DGGITQSPKYLFRKEGQNVTLSCEQNLNHDAMYWYRQDPGQGLRLIYYSQIVNDFQKGDIAEGYSVSREKKESFPLTVTSAQKNPTAFYLCASSRRQGTDTQYFGPGTRLTVL.

This chain joins TRBV3-1 (or the pseudogene TRBV3-2) and TRBJ1-2; D gene uncertain. Germline CDR1 and CDR2: LGHDT and YNNKEL (reference sequence). The V end was cut by 0 bases, the J end by 8 bases, with 7 bases between. The CDR3 is 12 amino acids. CDR3 sequence: CASSQDLSGYTF. The CDR3 DNA follows: TGTGCCAGCAGCCAAGATCTCTCCGGCTACACCTTC.

This clone was observed once. The chain joins TRBV6-5 to TRBJ2-7, with D perhaps matching TRBD1 (6 bases). CDR1 and CDR2 (germline): MNHEY, SVGAGI. The germline V and J ends were trimmed by 7 bases and 2 bases, with 12 bases remaining between them. This CDR3 has 13 residues. The CDR3 DNA sequence: TGTGCCAGCATCCAGGGGTTCCCCTACGAGCAGTACTTC. Protein sequence: CASIQGFPYEQYF.

V is TRBV19 and J is TRBJ1-1; TRBD1 aligns across 8 bases. Trimming at V came to 6 bases and at J to 0 bases, leaving 6 bases not matched to a gene. Germline V gene lookup returns CDR1 LNHDA and CDR2 SQIVND (reference sequence). The CDR3 has 15 residues. The CDR3, as DNA: TGTGCCAGTAGCCCTGGGACAGGAGTGAACACTGAAGCTTTCTTT. It codes for CASSPGTGVNTEAFF.

The V call is TRBV18, the J call TRBJ2-1, with D tentatively TRBD1 (5 bases). This CDR3 is 15 amino acids long. Trimming stripped 5 bases from V and 3 bases from J, with 14 bases between. The germline V gene encodes CDR1 KGHSH and CDR2 LQKENI. DNA of the CDR3: TGTGCCAGCTCATTCTCCAGGGTGGACTACAATGAGCAGTTCTTC. The encoded protein is CASSFSRVDYNEQFF.

The rearrangement uses TRBV14 and TRBJ2-1; D call uncertain. Germline loops: CDR1 SGHDN, CDR2 FVKESK. Between the trimmed V and J ends, which lost 1 base and 12 bases, there was a span of 16 bases. The CDR3 sequence is 14 residues long. The CDR3 DNA sequence: TGTGCCAGCAGCCAAGGGGCTTCGACAATCGGGCAGTTCTTC. Encoded protein: CASSQGASTIGQFF.

The chain has TRBV30 and TRBJ1-6; TRBD1 aligns across 8 bases. Germline values: CDR1 GTSNPN, CDR2 SVGIG (reference sequence). This CDR3 contains 16 residues. The ends lost 2 bases at V and 7 bases at J; junction bases unmatched: 10. The CDR3: CAWSTFGQGFNSPLHF. CDR3 sequence (DNA): TGTGCCTGGAGTACCTTTGGACAGGGTTTCAATTCACCCCTCCACTTT.

The rearrangement links TRBV29-1 to TRBJ2-1; 13 nucleotides line up with TRBD2. The J segment lost 8 bases and the V segment lost 5 bases, leaving 9 bases of the junction unmatched. Looked up from germline, CDR1 is SQVTM and CDR2 is ANQGSEA. This CDR3 has 15 residues. The CDR3 DNA sequence: TGCAGCGTTCAGAGGACTAGCGGGAGTGGGGATGAGCAGTTCTTC. Translating it yields CSVQRTSGSGDEQFF.